This entry lists 8 T cell receptor beta chains sequenced from one sample in a study of blood T cells in healthy people across ages. The authors ran a second PCR of about 6 to 11 cycles using a sample-barcoded 5' primer and a J-beta primer mix. Each CDR3 protein gets one entry after TCRdb re-called the 5' RACE reads with MiXCR. The table lists 750,000 to 950,000 distinct CDR3 sequences, roughly 26% of them singletons. The sample also formed part of further work on T cells of mothers and their children.

Sequencing input: blood. The receptors were gathered from a boy younger than 18 in good health.

The genes are TRBV20-1 and TRBJ2-5, with a weak D call TRBD2 (7 bases). This CDR3 is built from 14 residues. Germline assignment: CDR1 DFQATT and CDR2 SNEGSKA (reference sequence). The ends were cut back, 3 bases at V and 2 bases at J, with 13 bases in the middle. The chain's CDR3 is CSASGRGPQETQYF. The CDR3 DNA is TGCAGTGCTAGTGGGCGGGGGCCACAAGAGACCCAGTACTTC.

This chain links TRBV9 with TRBJ2-5; TRBD1 matches at 8 bases. The CDR3 covers 16 residues. V was clipped by 4 bases and J by 4 bases; unmatched bases: 12. CDR1 and CDR2 from the germline V gene are SGDLS and YYNGEE. The CDR3 bases are TGTGCCAGCAGCCCCACAGGACAGGGCAGCCCAGAGACCCAGTACTTC. Protein sequence: CASSPTGQGSPETQYF.

The chain uses TRBV12-3 or TRBV12-4 and TRBJ2-1; maybe TRBD2 (6 bases). Trimming took 8 bases from V and 5 from J, leaving 10 bases between them. The CDR3 covers 12 residues. The CDR3 loop reads CASGRPHNEQFF. CDR3 DNA sequence: TGTGCCAGCGGGAGGCCTCACAATGAGCAGTTCTTC.

This clonotype was observed a handful of times. The V gene is TRBV5-5, the J gene TRBJ2-4, with TRBD2 identical over 10 bases. The V gene's germline CDR1 is SGHKS and CDR2 YYEKEE (reference sequence). Unmatched junction bases numbered 7, after V lost 4 bases and J lost 0 bases. The CDR3 is made up of 17 amino acids. CDR3 DNA: TGTGCCAGCAGCATAGCTAGCGGGGGTATAGCCAAAAACATTCAGTACTTC. It encodes CASSIASGGIAKNIQYF.

A remark on this clonotype: At one boundary the junction diverges from the germline segment, which might be a read error. The genes are TRBV25-1 and TRBJ1-3; D unclear. CDR1 is MGHDK, CDR2 SYGVNS, per germline. The CDR3 sequence is 12 residues long. CDR3 sequence (DNA): TGTGCCGGCAGTGATATCGAAAACACCATATATTTT. This sequence encodes CAGSDIENTIYF.

This clonotype was counted once. This chain joins TRBV5-1 and TRBJ1-3, with D unclear. Looked up from germline, CDR1 is SGHRS and CDR2 is YFSETQ. This CDR3 comprises 13 residues. V shed 1 base and J shed 4 bases, with 6 bases lying between them. In DNA, the CDR3 is TGCGCCAGCAGCTTGTCACCGGGAAACACCATATATTTT. As protein: CASSLSPGNTIYF.

This chain joins TRBV5-1 and TRBJ2-3; 10 bases agree with TRBD2. The J segment lost 2 bases and the V segment lost 0 bases, leaving 9 bases of the junction unmatched. Germline assignment: CDR1 SGHRS and CDR2 YFSETQ. This CDR3 contains 18 residues. As DNA, the CDR3 is TGCGCCAGCAGCTTGGGGTCCAGCGGGGGGGCTCTCACAGATACGCAGTATTTT. This codes for CASSLGSSGGALTDTQYF.

This clonotype was seen only a few times. V is TRBV2 and J is TRBJ2-5; D perhaps matches TRBD2 (5 bases). The J call may be mistaken, given a closer DNA end match to TRBJ2-7. Germline CDR1 SNHLY, CDR2 FYNNEI. The CDR3 sequence is 14 residues long. The CDR3 sequence is CASSERLASYEQYF. The CDR3 DNA sequence: TGTGCCAGCAGTGAACGGCTAGCATCCTACGAGCAGTACTTC.